This entry features one TCR beta chain sequence. These data are taken from a study of blood T cells in healthy people across ages. The extraction recovered at least 5 micrograms of total RNA per sample. CDR3 length equals 14 residues. V was clipped by 5 bases and J by 7 bases, with 17 bases between them. Germline values: CDR1 SEHNR, CDR2 FQNEAQ (reference sequence). It was with a sample-barcoded 5' primer and a J-beta primer mix that a second PCR of roughly 6 to 12 cycles was run. Each cDNA was tagged by a template-switch adaptor containing 12 random nucleotides. Per-sample output comprised a minimum of 2.5 million paired-end reads containing CDR3. TCRdb passed the 5' RACE reads through MiXCR, listing each CDR3 protein once. Of 500,000 to 650,000 distinct CDR3 sequences in the sample, around 27% were seen once. A further study also used this sample, focusing on T cells of mothers and their children. That paper adds: Compared with unrelated pairs, related mother-child pairs had slightly higher, non-significant overlap.

The sequenced material came from blood. The receptor comes from a boy younger than 10 in good health. The rearrangement uses TRBV7-9 and TRBJ2-5; maybe TRBD2 (5 bases). The CDR3: CASSPWAGGATQYF. CDR3 DNA sequence: TGTGCCAGCAGCCCTTGGGCAGGAGGAGCGACCCAGTACTTC.